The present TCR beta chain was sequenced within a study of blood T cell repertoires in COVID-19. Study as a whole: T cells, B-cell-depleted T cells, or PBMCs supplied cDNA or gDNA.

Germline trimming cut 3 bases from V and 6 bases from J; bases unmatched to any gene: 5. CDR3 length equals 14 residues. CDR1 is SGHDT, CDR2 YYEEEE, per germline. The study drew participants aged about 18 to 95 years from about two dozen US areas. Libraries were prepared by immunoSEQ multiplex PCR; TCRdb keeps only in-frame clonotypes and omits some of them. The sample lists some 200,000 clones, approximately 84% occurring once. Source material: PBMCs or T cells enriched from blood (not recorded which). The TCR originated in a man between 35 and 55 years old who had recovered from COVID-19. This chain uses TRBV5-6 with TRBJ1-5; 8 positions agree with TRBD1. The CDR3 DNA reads TGTGCCAGCAGCTCGGGGGACAGGAGTCAGCCCCAGCATTTT. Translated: CASSSGDRSQPQHF.